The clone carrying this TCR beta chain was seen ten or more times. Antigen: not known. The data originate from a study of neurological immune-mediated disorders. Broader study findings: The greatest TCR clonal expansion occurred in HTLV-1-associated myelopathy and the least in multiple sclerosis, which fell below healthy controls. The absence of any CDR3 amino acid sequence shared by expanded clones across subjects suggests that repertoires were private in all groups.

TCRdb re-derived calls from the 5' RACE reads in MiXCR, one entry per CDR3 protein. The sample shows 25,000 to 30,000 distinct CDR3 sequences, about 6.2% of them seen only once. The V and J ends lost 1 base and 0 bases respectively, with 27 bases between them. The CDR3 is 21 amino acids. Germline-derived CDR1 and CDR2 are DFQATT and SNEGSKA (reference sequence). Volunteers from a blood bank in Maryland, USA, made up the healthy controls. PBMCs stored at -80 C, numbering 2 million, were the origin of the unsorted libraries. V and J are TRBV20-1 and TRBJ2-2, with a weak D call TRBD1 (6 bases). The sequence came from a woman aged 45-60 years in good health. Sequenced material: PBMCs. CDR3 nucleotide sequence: TGCAGTGCTAGAGCTGCATCCTCCCGGGACATTCCGCGGACGAACACCGGGGAGCTGTTTTTT. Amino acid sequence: CSARAASSRDIPRTNTGELFF.